This TCR beta chain stems from a study of control samples from healthy donors and cancer patients. Some clones are missing from TCRdb's copy, which holds only in-frame ones; the method was immunoSEQ multiplex PCR. The table lists roughly 98,000 clones, 85% to 95% of them singletons. The germline CDR1 and CDR2 sequences are MNHEY and SVGAGI. The CDR3 covers 15 residues. The J segment lost 3 bases and the V segment lost 10 bases, leaving 12 bases of the junction unmatched. The chain joins TRBV6-5 to TRBJ2-3; TRBD2 aligns across 8 bases. The TCR was taken from a man in his late teens or twenties in good health. Specimen: blood. The CDR3 DNA follows: TGTGCCATACACCTCCGGGAGGGCCGGACAGATACGCAGTATTTT. Amino acid sequence: CAIHLREGRTDTQYF.